A single sample gave rise to the 30 T cell receptor beta chains below, sequenced in a study of T cells in women clearing cervical HPV infection. Data came from immunoSEQ multiplex PCR; TCRdb stores just in-frame clones and leaves some out. Recorded for this sample: about 20,000 clones. Source material: blood buffy coat. The receptors were sampled from a woman between 18 and 70 years old with a cervical HPV16 infection that either progressed to CIN3+ or cleared (not recorded which).

About this clone: The CDR3 goes on 3 residues after the read ends, and that part is filled in from the germline J gene. This chain connects TRBV30 to TRBJ1-2; 12 bases align to TRBD1. J was trimmed by 1 base and V by 5 bases; bases with no gene match: 11. Germline V gene sequence: CDR1 GTSNPN, CDR2 SVGIG (reference sequence). CDR3 length equals 17 residues. CDR3 bases read: TGTGCCTGGGGACCGACCGGGACAGGGGGCGATAACTATGGC. The encoded protein is CAWGPTGTGGDNYG. The CDR3 reads in full as CAWGPTGTGGDNYGYTF.

On this clone itself: Read coverage stops 3 residues before the CDR3 terminus; the germline J gene supplies the remainder. The gene calls are TRBV30 and TRBJ1-1; D may be TRBD1 (5 bases). The CDR3 totals 13 residues. V lost 5 bases to trimming and J lost 5 bases, with 15 bases between them. CDR1 is GTSNPN and CDR2 is SVGIG in the germline V gene (reference sequence). The sequenced part of the CDR3 DNA is TGTGCCTGGGCCGGGGGTGGATGGACTGAA. Translation: CAWAGGGWTE. The whole CDR3 protein is CAWAGGGWTEAFF.

CDR3 bases read: TGTGCCAGCAGTGTGGGCTCAAAGACC. Translation gives CASSVGSKT. The entire CDR3 sequence reads CASSVGSKTQYF. V gene TRBV2 combines with J gene TRBJ2-5, with no clear D. The CDR3 end falls 3 residues outside the read, so it is completed with the germline J gene. The CDR3 length is 12 residues. V lost 4 bases to trimming and J lost 6 bases, with 9 bases between them. Germline V gene data show CDR1 as SNHLY and CDR2 as FYNNEI.

As to this clone: The read halts 3 residues ahead of the CDR3 end, with the missing end drawn from the germline J gene. The chain recombines TRBV19 with TRBJ2-1, with 13 bases lining up with TRBD2. The CDR3 covers 16 residues. CDR1 and CDR2 from the germline V gene are LNHDA and SQIVND (reference sequence). V was pared by 3 bases and J by 6 bases, with 5 bases of the junction left unmatched. CDR3 in amino acids: CASSILTSGRANEQFF. The CDR3 DNA, read in part, is TGTGCCAGTAGTATTCTAACTAGCGGGAGGGCCAATGAG.

A remark on this clone: The CDR3 goes on 3 residues after the read ends, and that part is filled in from the germline J gene. This rearrangement joins TRBV12-3 or TRBV12-4 to TRBJ2-2; D unresolved. Trimming left V 3 bases short and J 7 bases short, with 12 bases between. This CDR3 comprises 14 residues. CDR3 DNA (partial): TGTGCCAGCAGTTTCGCAGGTCGACACGGGGAG. Its translation: CASSFAGRHGE. The full CDR3 reads CASSFAGRHGELFF.

A remark on this clone: The observed sequence ends 3 residues before the CDR3 terminus, with the missing tail filled in from the germline J gene. The chain has TRBV5-1 and TRBJ1-2; D uncertain. This CDR3 is 14 amino acids long. CDR1 and CDR2 from the germline V gene are SGHRS and YFSETQ. V dropped 7 bases and J dropped 7 bases, with 20 bases sitting between them. This CDR3 is CASAFNPSYRGYTF. CDR3 DNA, as far as it was read: TGCGCCAGCGCCTTTAACCCGTCCTATCGTGGC.

On this clone: The observed sequence ends 3 residues before the CDR3 terminus, with the missing tail filled in from the germline J gene. This chain joins TRBV2 and TRBJ2-2; 7 bases are shared with TRBD2. The J segment lost 2 bases and the V segment lost 8 bases, leaving 5 bases of the junction unmatched. The CDR3 loop spans 14 amino acids. Germline loops: CDR1 SNHLY, CDR2 FYNNEI. CDR3 region: CASLGGINTGELFF. The CDR3 bases that were read are TGTGCCAGCCTGGGGGGGATCAACACCGGGGAG. Looking up the rest from reference TRBV2 and TRBJ2-2 gives the full variable domain: EPEVTQTPSHQVTQMGQEVILRCVPISNHLYFYWYRQILGQKVEFLVSFYNNEISEKSEIFDDQFSVERPDGSNFTLKIRSTKLEDSAMYFCASLGGINTGELFFGEGSRLTVL.

Concerning this clone itself: The observed sequence ends 3 residues before the CDR3 terminus, with the missing tail filled in from the germline J gene. This rearrangement joins TRBV7-3 to TRBJ2-7, with unresolved D. CDR1 is SGHTA and CDR2 is FQGTGA in the germline V gene. V was clipped by 1 base and J by 0 bases, with 7 bases between them. This CDR3 is built from 14 residues. CDR3 in amino acids: CASSLSGSSYEQYF. The sequenced part of the CDR3 DNA is TGTGCCAGCAGCTTAAGCGGTAGCTCCTACGAG.

Concerning this clone itself: The CDR3 end is not reached by the read, which stops 3 residues before it; the germline J gene fills it in. The J gene is TRBJ1-3, the V gene TRBV6-1, with a weak D call TRBD1 (5 bases). The CDR3 runs 17 residues. The ends were cut back, 2 bases at V and 0 bases at J, with 14 bases in the middle. Germline V gene lookup returns CDR1 MNHNS and CDR2 SASEGT. The DNA read from the CDR3 is TGTGCCAGCAGTGAACGGGGGAGCCTGATCTCTGGAAACACC. This codes for CASSERGSLISGNT. The full CDR3 is CASSERGSLISGNTIYF.

Regarding this clone: The CDR3 is cut off 3 residues early in the read; its end comes from the germline J gene. This rearrangement joins TRBV7-9 to TRBJ1-1; perhaps TRBD1 as D (6 bases). CDR1 SEHNR and CDR2 FQNEAQ come from the germline V gene (reference sequence). Trimming took 5 bases from V and 3 from J, leaving 10 bases between them. CDR3 length: 13 amino acids. The sequenced CDR3 bases are TGTGCCAGCAGCGTAAACAGGGACACTGAA. Protein: CASSVNRDTE. The complete CDR3 reads CASSVNRDTEAFF.

Concerning this clone itself: The read stops 3 residues short of the end of the CDR3; the missing end is completed from the germline J gene. The genes are TRBV24-1 and TRBJ2-3; 8 bases line up with TRBD2. The CDR3 has 15 amino acids. The junction had 5 bases not matched to a gene; V was cut back by 1 base and J by 6 bases. Germline V gene lookup returns CDR1 KGHDR and CDR2 SFDVKD. The CDR3: CATSDFGGEGDTQYF. The sequenced CDR3 bases are TGTGCCACCAGTGATTTCGGGGGGGAGGGCGATACG.

About this clone: A junction end diverges from the germline sequence, so it may reflect a read error. The CDR3 goes on 3 residues after the read ends, and that part is filled in from the germline J gene. The chain employs TRBV20-1 and TRBJ2-3; 12 bases match TRBD2. The CDR3 runs to 15 residues. CDR1 is DFQATT, CDR2 SNEGSKA, per germline (reference sequence). CDR3 DNA (partial): TGCAGTGCTAGAGCGCAGCGACTAGCGGGAGATTCG. Protein: CSARAQRLAGDS. The full CDR3 protein is CSARAQRLAGDSQYF.

Details on this clone: The read ends 3 residues shy of where the CDR3 ends; the end is completed using the germline J gene. The V and J genes are TRBV7-2 and TRBJ2-1, with TRBD2 matching over 9 bases. This CDR3 has 15 residues. The germline V gene has CDR1 SGHTA and CDR2 FQGNSA. The V and J ends lost 6 bases and 8 bases, in that order; junction bases with no gene match: 11. CDR3 bases read: TGTGCCAGCAGTCCTCAGCGGGAGGTGTTGGATGAG. This translates into CASSPQREVLDE. From start to end, the CDR3 is CASSPQREVLDEQFF.

Points on this clone: The CDR3 end falls 3 residues outside the read, so it is completed with the germline J gene. The V call is TRBV9, the J call TRBJ2-5; maybe TRBD1 (7 bases). CDR3 length: 16 amino acids. The V end was cut by 3 bases, the J end by 4 bases, with 19 bases between. Germline CDR1 SGDLS, CDR2 YYNGEE. CDR3 sequence: CASSAQGGLRGETQYF. The DNA read from the CDR3 is TGTGCCAGCAGCGCCCAAGGGGGCCTGCGGGGAGAGACC. Full variable domain (outside the CDR3, taken from reference TRBV9 and TRBJ2-5): DSGVTQTPKHLITATGQRVTLRCSPRSGDLSVYWYQQSLDQGLQFLIQYYNGEERAKGNILERFSAQQFPDLHSELNLSSLELGDSALYFCASSAQGGLRGETQYFGPGTRLLVL.

About this clone itself: Read coverage stops 3 residues before the CDR3 terminus; the germline J gene supplies the remainder. This rearrangement joins TRBV10-3 to TRBJ2-2, with D perhaps matching TRBD1 (6 bases). CDR3 length equals 14 residues. V was cut by 8 bases and J by 6 bases, with 16 bases left in between. Germline V gene sequence: CDR1 ENHRY, CDR2 SYGVKD. The chain's CDR3 is CAIGTRLSAGELFF. The sequenced CDR3 bases are TGTGCCATCGGGACAAGGCTCTCAGCCGGGGAG.

Details on this clone: The sequence runs out 3 residues before the end of the CDR3; the remainder is reconstructed from the germline J gene. This chain uses TRBV11-2 with TRBJ2-3; tentatively, D is TRBD1 (5 bases). V dropped 5 bases and J dropped 3 bases, with 6 bases sitting between them. Germline CDR1 SGHAT, CDR2 FQNNGV. This CDR3 contains 12 residues. The CDR3 bases that were read are TGTGCCAGCAGCACAGGAACAGATACG. Protein: CASSTGTDT. The entire CDR3 sequence reads CASSTGTDTQYF.

The sequenced CDR3 bases are TGTGCCAGCAGTGAGGTGGACAGACTTAACGACGAG. Amino acids: CASSEVDRLNDE. The full CDR3 sequence reads CASSEVDRLNDEQYF. The V and J genes are TRBV6-1 and TRBJ2-7; D may be TRBD1 (6 bases). The CDR3 end falls 3 residues outside the read, so it is completed with the germline J gene. Between the trimmed V and J ends, which lost 3 bases and 5 bases, there was a span of 17 bases. The germline CDR1 and CDR2 sequences are MNHNS and SASEGT. This CDR3 comprises 15 residues.

As for this clone: The read is 3 residues too short to cover the CDR3 end, so that end is filled in from the germline J gene. V usage is TRBV5-8 and J usage is TRBJ1-5, with D tentatively TRBD1 (6 bases). The CDR3 spans 13 residues. Between the trimmed V and J ends, which lost 2 bases and 6 bases, there was a span of 9 bases. Germline values: CDR1 SGHTS, CDR2 YDEGEE. CDR3: CASSLQGSQPQHF. The sequenced CDR3 bases are TGTGCCAGCAGCTTACAGGGCTCTCAGCCC.

Worth noting for this clone: The read stops 3 residues short of the end of the CDR3; the missing end is completed from the germline J gene. The chain joins TRBV18 to TRBJ1-3; D may be TRBD1 (5 bases). The germline CDR1 and CDR2 sequences are KGHSH and LQKENI. Trimming left V 6 bases short and J 0 bases short, with 12 bases between. This CDR3 has 15 amino acids. CDR3 residues: CASSGGWGSGNTIYF. Incomplete CDR3 DNA: TGTGCCAGCTCCGGGGGATGGGGCTCTGGAAACACC.

With regard to this clone: The read halts 3 residues ahead of the CDR3 end, with the missing end drawn from the germline J gene. The chain is built from TRBV5-1 and TRBJ2-1; TRBD2 agrees at 9 bases. This CDR3 has 20 residues. The V gene's germline CDR1 is SGHRS and CDR2 YFSETQ. V gave up 0 bases and J gave up 4 bases; unmatched junction bases: 17. CDR3 sequence: CASSLGLAGELESLYNEQFF. CDR3 DNA (partial): TGCGCCAGCAGCTTGGGGTTAGCGGGAGAATTGGAGTCTCTATACAATGAG.

Concerning this clone: With the read ending 3 residues before the CDR3 end, the germline J gene is used to fill in that end. The chain carries TRBV5-1 and TRBJ2-1, with 8 bases matching TRBD2. CDR3 size: 14 residues. V lost 4 bases to trimming and J lost 2 bases; unmatched junction nucleotides: 2. Germline CDR1 and CDR2: SGHRS and YFSETQ. The DNA read from the CDR3 is TGCGCCAGCAGCCGGGGACTAGCCTACAATGAG. This sequence encodes CASSRGLAYNE. The entire CDR3 is CASSRGLAYNEQFF.

A word on this clone: Read sequence stops 3 residues before the CDR3 end, and the germline J gene provides the missing end. The rearrangement uses TRBV7-2 and TRBJ1-2; D unresolved. Per the germline V gene, CDR1 is SGHTA and CDR2 is FQGNSA. Trimming took 1 base from V and 7 from J, leaving 10 bases between them. The CDR3 loop spans 13 amino acids. Incomplete CDR3 DNA: TGTGCCAGCAGCTTAGAGTCCTTTAGTGGC. Its translation: CASSLESFSG. The complete CDR3 protein is CASSLESFSGYTF.

About this clone itself: Read data end 3 residues before the CDR3 end; the end is taken from the germline J gene. The chain combines TRBV19 with TRBJ2-3; D might be TRBD2 (5 bases). The germline gives CDR1 LNHDA, CDR2 SQIVND (reference sequence). The CDR3 spans 16 residues. Trimming took off 5 bases at V and 0 bases at J, with 15 bases between the two ends. The CDR3 bases that were read are TGTGCCAGTAGTCGCAACCAGCGGTCTAGCACAGATACG. This gives the protein CASSRNQRSSTDT. The full CDR3 reads CASSRNQRSSTDTQYF.

About this clone: The read comes to an end 3 residues before the CDR3 does, leaving the germline J gene to fill in the end. The chain combines TRBV7-2 with TRBJ2-7; D possibly matches TRBD1 or TRBD2 (6 bases each). V shed 5 bases and J shed 1 base, with 15 bases lying between them. CDR3 length equals 15 residues. Germline CDR1 is SGHTA and CDR2 is FQGNSA. The CDR3 here is CASSLEGEASYEQYF. The CDR3 DNA, read in part, is TGTGCCAGCAGCCTCGAGGGGGAGGCGTCCTACGAG.

A note on this clone: The observed sequence ends 3 residues before the CDR3 terminus, with the missing tail filled in from the germline J gene. This rearrangement joins TRBV20-1 to TRBJ1-1, with 11 bases that match TRBD1. Germline V gives CDR1 DFQATT, CDR2 SNEGSKA (reference sequence). V trimming: 4 bases; J trimming: 5 bases; junction bases outside the gene matches: 3. The CDR3 sequence is 13 residues long. CDR3 loop: CSAKGQGGTEAFF. The sequenced CDR3 bases are TGCAGTGCTAAGGGACAGGGGGGAACTGAA.

A remark on this clone: The CDR3 end is not reached by the read, which stops 3 residues before it; the germline J gene fills it in. The rearrangement links TRBV19 to TRBJ1-5; TRBD1 agrees at 7 bases. The CDR3 totals 15 residues. Germline trimming cut 7 bases from V and 1 base from J; bases unmatched to any gene: 7. In germline, CDR1 is LNHDA, CDR2 SQIVND (reference sequence). The covered CDR3 bases are TGTGCCAGTACCCAAGACAGGGAAAGCAATCAGCCC. This codes for CASTQDRESNQP. The whole CDR3 region reads CASTQDRESNQPQHF.

Remarks on this clone: The read gets to within 3 residues of the CDR3 end, and the germline J gene fills in the rest. The chain has TRBV19 and TRBJ1-4; D is perhaps TRBD1 (5 bases). The CDR3 totals 15 residues. Trimming removed 5 bases from V and 3 bases from J, with 13 bases in between. Per the germline V gene, CDR1 is LNHDA and CDR2 is SQIVND (reference sequence). The CDR3 region is CASSSTGGANEKLFF. CDR3 DNA (partial): TGTGCCAGTAGTTCAACAGGAGGGGCTAATGAAAAA. The variable domain in full, completed from reference TRBV19 and TRBJ1-4, reads DGGITQSPKYLFRKEGQNVTLSCEQNLNHDAMYWYRQDPGQGLRLIYYSQIVNDFQKGDIAEGYSVSREKKESFPLTVTSAQKNPTAFYLCASSSTGGANEKLFFGSGTQLSVL.

On this clone: Read data end 3 residues before the CDR3 end; the end is taken from the germline J gene. The chain is built from TRBV4-1 and TRBJ1-2; D not resolved. The CDR3 is made up of 15 amino acids. V dropped 0 bases and J dropped 2 bases, with 10 bases sitting between them. Per germline, CDR1 MGHRA and CDR2 YSYEKL. The DNA read from the CDR3 is TGCGCCAGCAGCCAAGATTGGACTGTCAACTATGGC. Protein sequence: CASSQDWTVNYG. The complete CDR3 protein is CASSQDWTVNYGYTF.

In the case of this clone: The CDR3 goes on 3 residues after the read ends, and that part is filled in from the germline J gene. This sequence joins TRBV5-1 and TRBJ2-6; a possible D gene is TRBD1 (6 bases). The germline V gene encodes CDR1 SGHRS and CDR2 YFSETQ. The CDR3 totals 18 residues. V shed 0 bases and J shed 0 bases, with 13 bases lying between them. The CDR3 loop reads CASSLVGQPSSGANVLTF. CDR3 DNA (partial): TGCGCCAGCAGCTTGGTCGGACAGCCGAGCTCTGGGGCCAACGTC.

In the case of this clone: Coverage ceases 3 residues before the CDR3 finishes, and the germline J gene fills in the end. V and J are TRBV2 and TRBJ2-5; TRBD2 aligns across 10 bases. Germline values: CDR1 SNHLY, CDR2 FYNNEI. V dropped 8 bases and J dropped 5; count of bases not matched to a gene: 8. The CDR3 runs to 14 residues. The sequenced CDR3 bases are TGTGCCAGCGCATTAGCGGGAGGAGGGGAGACC. Translated, it gives CASALAGGGET. The full CDR3 protein is CASALAGGGETQYF.